One TCR beta chain is described in this entry. This clonotype has ten or more counts. Its antigen remains undetermined. Base qualities are not at hand, and no much larger clone is one base apart. The sample is drawn from a study of T-cell reconstitution after alpha-beta-depleted transplantation in children (dated by TCRdb to about 2016). Regarding the research as a whole: The study quantitatively tracked T-cell immune reconstitution after TCRalphabeta/CD19-depleted allogeneic hematopoietic cell transplantation in children using TCR repertoire profiling.

The CDR3 holds 16 amino acids from the cysteine to the phenylalanine. Only CDR3 DNA remains: 48 bases, in frame from the first base. V is shortened by 2 bases, J by 3 bases, and the region joining them spans 16 bases. CDR1 is given as DFQATT and CDR2 as SNEGSKA, both from the germline V gene (reference sequence). The label giving this sample's treatment or condition can be read as: allogeneic hematopoietic cell transplantation with graft depleted of TCRalphabeta T cells and CD19 B cells. TCRalphabeta/CD19-depleted allogeneic hematopoietic cell grafts were given to the transplant recipients, all of whom were children. The method was PCR. The sequencer listed for this sample is Illumina HiSeq 2500. TCR library preparation used molecular barcoding, with unique molecular identifiers applied to normalize quantification of the TCRbeta repertoire. The public reads were reprocessed in TCRdb via fastp at Q25 and MiXCR, keeping in-frame beta chains. Rows with one shared CDR3 protein collapse into an entry with the most common genes and DNA. The sample table records hundreds of thousands of distinct CDR3 sequences; about an eighth of these occur just once. The ten largest clones capture around 0.79% of the sample.

Study-level results and caveats: The apparently early alphabetaT-cell count recovery about two months after transplant was reportedly dependent on only several hundred rapidly expanded clones derived from non-depleted graft cells. The frequencies of hyperexpanded clones fell over the following months, and after one year, T-cell counts and TCRbeta diversity were mostly attributed to newly produced T cells. In some patients, the high TCRbeta diversity seen at day 60 was put down to recipient T cells and intrathymic progenitors that had survived conditioning.

The V and J genes are TRBV20-1 and TRBJ2-2, and the D gene may be TRBD2, 5 bases matching. The sample consisted of PBMCs, taken before TCRalphabeta/CD19-depleted stem cell transplant. This TCR derives from a girl aged 2 to 10 with congenital amegakaryocytic thrombocytopenia, due to receive a stem cell transplant. The DNA sequence reads TGCAGTGCTAGACCGGGGTCTAATTTGGACACCGGGGAGCTGTTTTTT. It specifies CSARPGSNLDTGELFF.